Reported below is one T cell receptor (beta chain). The target antigen is unknown. Produced via immunoSEQ multiplex PCR; TCRdb's table is partial and in-frame only. The sample lists 150,000 or so clones; roughly nine tenths were seen once. CDR3 length: 15 residues. V trimming: 6 bases; J trimming: 2 bases; junction bases outside the gene matches: 7. Germline loops: CDR1 MNHEY, CDR2 SVGAGI. These data are taken from a study of T cell responses to AZD1222 COVID-19 vaccine. At the level of the study: Researchers grouped second doses given at about 4 or about 12 weeks into one pool.

Regarding the study as a whole: Repertoires in all cases were sampled only once the peak T cell response had passed.

This TCR came from an adult in good health. The specimen comprised peripheral blood, sampled on day 0 of AZD1222 vaccination. V gene TRBV6-5 combines with J gene TRBJ1-3; TRBD1 aligns across 7 bases. CDR3 in amino acids: CASRGVGGAGNTIYF. CDR3 nucleotide sequence: TGTGCCAGCAGGGGTGTAGGGGGCGCTGGAAACACCATATATTTT.